Presented here are 6 T cell receptor beta chains from one specimen sequenced in a study of blood T cell repertoires in COVID-19. The protocol was immunoSEQ multiplex PCR, while the TCRdb copy is restricted to in-frame clones and leaves out a portion. The sample gives about 120,000 clones, roughly 82% of which show up once; over 10% is in the top ten. The sample comprised peripheral blood. The receptors were gathered from a human donor in a cohort sampled during active COVID-19.

This chain links TRBV5-1 with TRBJ1-3; no reliable D call. The CDR3 has 15 amino acids. Germline V gene data show CDR1 as SGHRS and CDR2 as YFSETQ. V lost 4 bases and J 0 bases, leaving 11 bases between the germline ends. This CDR3 reads CASSPAGYSGNTIYF. Written as DNA, the CDR3 is TGCGCCAGCAGCCCCGCGGGGTACTCTGGAAACACCATATATTTT.

This clone came up once. The V and J genes are TRBV5-8 and TRBJ2-5, with 7 bases aligning to TRBD1. Germline V CDR1 and CDR2: SGHTS, YDEGEE. The CDR3 has 13 amino acids. J gave up 7 bases and V 2 bases, and 5 bases lay outside the gene matches. CDR3 sequence: CASSFPQGVTQYF. The CDR3 coding sequence is TGTGCCAGCAGCTTTCCGCAGGGGGTGACCCAGTACTTC.

This clone was counted a single time. The chain recombines TRBV2 with TRBJ1-5; perhaps TRBD1 as D (5 bases). Trimming cost V 5 bases and J 4 bases, with 15 bases left between them. The V gene's germline CDR1 is SNHLY and CDR2 FYNNEI. The CDR3 totals 15 residues. The CDR3 loop reads CASSYGTAANQPQHF. The DNA of the CDR3 is TGTGCCAGCAGTTACGGGACTGCAGCAAATCAGCCCCAGCATTTT.

The rearrangement joins TRBV6-5 to TRBJ1-5; 7 bases are shared with TRBD1. The germline V gene has CDR1 MNHEY and CDR2 SVGAGI. The CDR3 sequence is 15 residues long. The ends lost 8 bases at V and 3 bases at J; junction bases unmatched: 10. CDR3 loop: CASFPGTANNQPQHF. DNA of the CDR3: TGTGCCAGCTTCCCCGGGACAGCAAACAATCAGCCCCAGCATTTT.

The rearrangement links TRBV6-5 to TRBJ2-3; D is uncertain. Trimming removed 0 bases from V and 8 bases from J, with 3 bases in between. Germline values: CDR1 MNHEY, CDR2 SVGAGI. The CDR3 is made up of 11 amino acids. The CDR3 coding sequence is TGTGCCAGCAGTTACTCTCGTACGCAGTATTTT. Translation gives CASSYSRTQYF.

The CDR3 spells CASSLRQGTATNEKLFF. CDR3 bases: TGCGCCAGCAGCTTGCGGCAGGGAACGGCAACTAATGAAAAACTGTTTTTT. V and J are TRBV5-1 and TRBJ1-4; TRBD1 might be the D (5 bases). V lost 1 base, J lost 0 bases, and 13 bases lay in between. From germline, CDR1 is SGHRS and CDR2 YFSETQ. The CDR3 sequence is 17 residues long.